The 22 T cell receptor beta chains below were found in one sample sequenced in a study of cytomegalovirus exposure and HLA in healthy donors. Researchers ran the PCR with 60 Vbeta and 13 Jbeta primers. Assay: immunoSEQ multiplex PCR; the TCRdb copy retains only in-frame clones and omits some. The table lists under 250,000 clones, approximately 80% of them singletons. Sequencing used PBMCs. The receptors shown here come from a male donor in good health and CMV-seronegative.

V usage is TRBV9 and J usage is TRBJ2-6; tentatively, D is TRBD1 (6 bases). Germline V gives CDR1 SGDLS, CDR2 YYNGEE. The CDR3 totals 18 residues. Trimming cost V 4 bases and J 0 bases, with 17 bases left between them. The CDR3 reads CASSTPTGTFSGANVLTF. The CDR3 region has the DNA TGTGCCAGCAGCACACCGACAGGAACCTTCTCTGGGGCCAACGTCCTGACTTTC.

V is TRBV19 and J is TRBJ2-2; 11 nucleotides align to TRBD2. Germline V CDR1 and CDR2: LNHDA, SQIVND (reference sequence). V was clipped by 1 base and J by 7 bases; unmatched bases: 11. The CDR3 loop spans 18 amino acids. Here the CDR3 DNA reads TGTGCCAGTAGTATAGTACTAGCGGGAGCTTCCCTCGGCGGGGAGCTGTTTTTT. Translating it yields CASSIVLAGASLGGELFF.

V is TRBV6-5 and J is TRBJ1-1, with D unclear. CDR3 length: 16 residues. Trimming took off 0 bases at V and 0 bases at J, with 11 bases between the two ends. Per germline, CDR1 MNHEY and CDR2 SVGAGI. The CDR3 loop reads CASSYSRRAMNTEAFF. The CDR3 DNA is TGTGCCAGCAGTTACTCGCGGAGGGCGATGAACACTGAAGCTTTCTTT.

This clone has at least ten counts. The chain links TRBV5-1 to TRBJ2-1, with 8 bases aligning to TRBD2. Germline assignment: CDR1 SGHRS and CDR2 YFSETQ. J lost 9 bases, V lost 4 bases, and 12 bases had no gene match. The CDR3 is 15 amino acids. The CDR3 is CASSPGGGRRGEQFF. CDR3 DNA sequence: TGCGCCAGCAGCCCGGGAGGGGGAAGGAGGGGTGAGCAGTTCTTC.

This rearrangement joins TRBV10-2 to TRBJ1-3; D is ambiguous. Germline V gene sequence: CDR1 WSHSY, CDR2 SAAADI. The V gene lost 0 bases and the J gene lost 1 base, with 7 bases spanning the gap. The CDR3 runs 15 residues. CDR3 bases: TGCGCCAGCAGTGAGTCGTGGGCGTCTGGAAACACCATATATTTT. Amino acid sequence: CASSESWASGNTIYF.

The chain recombines TRBV15 with TRBJ2-3; 10 bases align to TRBD2. After removal of 0 bases from V and 2 bases from J, the junction contained 8 bases not matched to a gene. The germline V gene has CDR1 LNHNV and CDR2 YYDKDF (reference sequence). CDR3 length: 18 residues. The CDR3 DNA follows: TGTGCCACCAGCAGAGATAATATAGGGACTAGCGTCACAGATACGCAGTATTTT. It yields the protein CATSRDNIGTSVTDTQYF.

Comments on this clone: Additional DNA sequences in this sample encode the identical CDR3. The rearrangement uses TRBV18 and TRBJ2-3; 7 bases align to TRBD2. V trimming: 3 bases; J trimming: 0 bases; junction bases outside the gene matches: 3. The CDR3 runs to 15 residues. The germline V gene has CDR1 KGHSH and CDR2 LQKENI. This chain's CDR3 is CASSPRLASTDTQYF. The CDR3 DNA sequence: TGTGCCAGCTCACCCCGACTAGCTAGCACAGATACGCAGTATTTT.

The rearrangement links TRBV11-2 to TRBJ2-7; 9 bases agree with TRBD2. There are 12 residues in the CDR3. Germline V gene sequence: CDR1 SGHAT, CDR2 FQNNGV. Trimming removed 7 bases from V and 4 bases from J; junction bases left unmatched: 2. The CDR3 region is CASIAGGYEQYF. CDR3 nucleotide sequence: TGTGCCAGCATCGCGGGAGGGTACGAGCAGTACTTC.

J is TRBJ2-5 and V is TRBV7-2; D is possibly TRBD1 (5 bases). The CDR3 is 14 amino acids. Trimming removed 5 bases from V and 2 bases from J, with 12 bases in between. Germline V lookup: CDR1 SGHTA, CDR2 FQGNSA. CDR3 nucleotides: TGTGCCAGCAGCCCTCGACAGATACAAGAGACCCAGTACTTC. Translation: CASSPRQIQETQYF.

The rearrangement joins TRBV7-2 to TRBJ1-2, with 8 nucleotides matching TRBD1. J lost 8 bases, V lost 3 bases, and 2 bases had no gene match. CDR3 length: 12 amino acids. Germline V CDR1 and CDR2: SGHTA, FQGNSA. CDR3 DNA: TGTGCCAGCAGCTTCAGGACAGGGGGCTACACCTTC. Amino acids: CASSFRTGGYTF.

This chain joins TRBV29-1 and TRBJ2-7; D perhaps matches TRBD2 (6 bases). Trimming cost V 1 base and J 7 bases, with 23 bases left between them. The CDR3 spans 16 residues. In germline, CDR1 is SQVTM, CDR2 ANQGSEA. The CDR3 DNA sequence: TGCAGCGTTGAAGGCGTCGGCCGGGACTTAATCTGGGAGCAGTACTTC. It codes for CSVEGVGRDLIWEQYF.

This clone was seen just once. V gene TRBV4-1 combines with J gene TRBJ2-7; 11 nucleotides agree with TRBD1. The V gene end was trimmed by 0 bases and the J gene end by 0 bases; junction bases not matched to a gene: 13. CDR1 and CDR2 from the germline V gene are MGHRA and YSYEKL. CDR3 length equals 20 residues. CDR3 bases: TGCGCCAGCAGCCAAGAACGCAGGTCTGGGACAGGGGGGACCTCCTACGAGCAGTACTTC. Amino acid sequence: CASSQERRSGTGGTSYEQYF.

The V and J genes are TRBV13 and TRBJ2-5, with a weak D call TRBD1 (5 bases). The end of the DNA aligns better with TRBJ2-7, so the J call may be wrong. Germline V lookup: CDR1 PRHDT, CDR2 FYEKMQ (reference sequence). The CDR3 is made up of 16 amino acids. As DNA, the CDR3 is TGTGCCAGCAGCGACAGCTTAAGCTCATCCTCCTACGAGCAGTACTTC. It codes for CASSDSLSSSSYEQYF.

The chain is built from TRBV2 and TRBJ1-6; 8 bases align to TRBD1. Germline CDR1 reads SNHLY; CDR2 reads FYNNEI. V lost 6 bases to trimming and J lost 7 bases; unmatched junction nucleotides: 11. The CDR3 sequence is 16 residues long. CDR3 residues: CASRPLRTGSNSPLHF. In DNA, the CDR3 is TGTGCCAGCAGACCACTCAGGACAGGGTCCAATTCACCCCTCCACTTT.

The genes are TRBV29-1 and TRBJ2-7; no clear D. The CDR3 runs to 10 residues. The germline V and J ends were trimmed by 4 bases and 2 bases, with 3 bases remaining between them. Looked up from germline, CDR1 is SQVTM and CDR2 is ANQGSEA. As DNA, the CDR3 is TGCAGCGTTGCAACCTACGAGCAGTACTTC. Translated: CSVATYEQYF.

V is TRBV19 and J is TRBJ1-2; TRBD1 aligns across 9 bases. Germline V CDR1 and CDR2: LNHDA, SQIVND (reference sequence). V trimming: 4 bases; J trimming: 8 bases; junction bases outside the gene matches: 8. This CDR3 comprises 14 residues. For the CDR3, the DNA is TGTGCCAGTAGTAGCCACGGGACAGGGTCCGGCTACACCTTC. It is translated as CASSSHGTGSGYTF. Full variable domain (rest looked up from reference TRBV19 and TRBJ1-2): DGGITQSPKYLFRKEGQNVTLSCEQNLNHDAMYWYRQDPGQGLRLIYYSQIVNDFQKGDIAEGYSVSREKKESFPLTVTSAQKNPTAFYLCASSSHGTGSGYTFGSGTRLTVV.

This chain links TRBV13 with TRBJ2-7; tentative D call: TRBD2 (5 bases). This CDR3 comprises 16 residues. V dropped 3 bases and J dropped 5 bases, with 20 bases sitting between them. Germline CDR1 and CDR2: PRHDT and FYEKMQ (reference sequence). CDR3 DNA: TGTGCCAGCAGCTTCTCCGGGGTCAGTTTTAACAACGAGCAGTACTTC. Translating it yields CASSFSGVSFNNEQYF.

The chain couples TRBV9 to TRBJ1-4, with a weak D call TRBD1 (6 bases). Germline CDR1 and CDR2: SGDLS and YYNGEE. The CDR3 spans 15 residues. Trimming took off 5 bases at V and 0 bases at J, with 11 bases between the two ends. The CDR3 sequence: CASSGQSTTNEKLFF. The CDR3 nucleotides read TGTGCCAGCAGTGGACAGTCTACAACTAATGAAAAACTGTTTTTT.

The chain recombines TRBV9 with TRBJ2-3; no definite D call. This CDR3 region has 15 residues. V gave up 0 bases and J gave up 2 bases, with 10 bases separating them. Germline V lookup: CDR1 SGDLS, CDR2 YYNGEE. In DNA form, the CDR3 reads TGTGCCAGCAGCGTAGGGGCCTCAACCACAGATACGCAGTATTTT. Translation: CASSVGASTTDTQYF.

The table lists this clone with a few counts. V and J are TRBV7-9 and TRBJ1-4; 7 nucleotides agree with TRBD1. Germline lookup yields CDR1 SEHNR and CDR2 FQNEAQ (reference sequence). The CDR3 covers 14 residues. The J segment lost 2 bases and the V segment lost 3 bases, leaving 0 bases of the junction unmatched. Here the CDR3 DNA reads TGTGCCAGCAGCTTGACAGGGACTAATGAAAAACTGTTTTTT. It encodes CASSLTGTNEKLFF.

The rearrangement uses TRBV5-1 and TRBJ2-3; a weak D match, TRBD2 (5 bases). The CDR3 is 14 residues long. Between the trimmed V and J ends, which lost 7 bases and 0 bases, there was a span of 12 bases. The germline V gene encodes CDR1 SGHRS and CDR2 YFSETQ. CDR3 sequence reads: CASCQRSSTDTQYF. In DNA, the CDR3 is TGCGCCAGCTGCCAGCGGAGCAGCACAGATACGCAGTATTTT.

CDR3 protein: CASSITGSSGTDTQYF. CDR3 nucleotide sequence: TGTGCCAGTAGTATAACGGGGAGCTCCGGCACAGATACGCAGTATTTT. The V and J genes are TRBV19 and TRBJ2-3, with TRBD2 as a possible D gene (5 bases). The CDR3 is made up of 16 amino acids. Trimming took 2 bases from V and 1 from J, leaving 13 bases between them. The V gene's germline CDR1 is LNHDA and CDR2 SQIVND (reference sequence).